These T cell receptor beta chains were read from a single sample in a study of blood T cell repertoires in COVID-19. Repertoires were generated with immunoSEQ multiplex PCR, while TCRdb's copy carries only in-frame clones and drops some. Among more than 200,000 clones listed, about 81% were seen once. The sequencing sample was made of peripheral blood. These receptors all come from a woman of 80 years or more with COVID-19, enrolled during active disease. Each CDR3 is given with its conserved first and last residue.

J gene: TRBJ2-1
V gene: TRBV7-3
CDR3 protein: CASSLSGQYYNEQFF

J gene: TRBJ1-2
V gene: TRBV28
CDR3 protein: CASEVNYGYTF

J gene: TRBJ2-5
V gene: TRBV6-5
CDR3 protein: CASSPRGETQYF

J gene: TRBJ2-3
V gene: TRBV24-1
CDR3 protein: CATSETGRDADTQYF

J gene: TRBJ1-3
V gene: TRBV14
CDR3 protein: CASSQSDFPTRNTIYF

J gene: TRBJ2-7
V gene: TRBV10-2
CDR3 protein: CASSVPGYEQYF

J gene: TRBJ1-2
V gene: TRBV5-1
CDR3 protein: CASSLGQGALGYTF

J gene: TRBJ1-2
V gene: TRBV6-2/TRBV6-3
CDR3 protein: CASSFTRYGYTF

J gene: TRBJ2-2
V gene: TRBV30
CDR3 protein: CAGIRANTGELFF

J gene: TRBJ1-1
V gene: TRBV19
CDR3 protein: CASSSRGGTEAFF

J gene: TRBJ2-7
V gene: TRBV19
CDR3 protein: CASSLTGNAYEQYF

J gene: TRBJ2-3
V gene: TRBV9
CDR3 protein: CASSVGTSQDTQYF

J gene: TRBJ2-7
V gene: TRBV19
CDR3 protein: CATRLAGGGEQYF

J gene: TRBJ1-6
V gene: TRBV7-6
CDR3 protein: CASSAEESIGSPLHF

J gene: TRBJ1-2
V gene: TRBV19
CDR3 protein: CASSGQGYGYTF